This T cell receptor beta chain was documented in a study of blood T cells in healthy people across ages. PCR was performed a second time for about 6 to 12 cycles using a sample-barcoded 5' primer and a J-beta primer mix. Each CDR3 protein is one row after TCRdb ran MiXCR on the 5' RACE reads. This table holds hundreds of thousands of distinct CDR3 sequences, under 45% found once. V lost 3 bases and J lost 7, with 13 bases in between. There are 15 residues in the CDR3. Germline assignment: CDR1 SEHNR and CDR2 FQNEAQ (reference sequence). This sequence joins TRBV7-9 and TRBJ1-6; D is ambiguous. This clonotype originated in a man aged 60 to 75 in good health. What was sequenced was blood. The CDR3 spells CASSFAGIDNSPLHF. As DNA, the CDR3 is TGTGCCAGCAGCTTTGCGGGAATCGACAATTCACCCCTCCACTTT.